The T cell receptor (beta chain) under discussion was sequenced for a study of blood T cell repertoires in COVID-19. Study details: Material from acute and convalescent COVID-19 was sourced from the United States, Italy and Spain. PBMCs, B-cell-depleted T cells, or T cells provided the cDNA or gDNA that made up the material.

How the authors handled the data: Nucleated cell counts were estimated from reference gene primer amplification. Sequencing used immunoSEQ multiplex PCR; TCRdb keeps in-frame clones, though not all of them. For V, J and clone size, that table is used; D and trimming come from the DNA. The sample carries about 110,000 clones, about 87% recorded once. This CDR3 region has 16 residues. CDR1 is MGHRA and CDR2 is YSYEKL in the germline V gene. The V gene end was trimmed by 0 bases and the J gene end by 5 bases; junction bases not matched to a gene: 8. The sequenced sample consisted of peripheral blood. The TCR originated in a woman between 50 and 59 years old with acute or convalescent COVID-19. This chain connects TRBV4-1 to TRBJ2-5; 8 bases match TRBD1. The CDR3 loop is CASSQDAPGGSETQYF. CDR3 coding DNA: TGCGCCAGCAGCCAAGACGCCCCAGGGGGCTCGGAGACCCAGTACTTC.